This T cell receptor (beta chain) was captured in a study of T cell changes during pregnancy in multiple sclerosis. The table came from immunoSEQ multiplex PCR; TCRdb's copy has only in-frame clones and leaves some out. The sample includes tens of thousands of clones, about 91% seen only once; the top ten take 0.4% to 0.5%. The CDR3 totals 18 residues. Germline V lookup: CDR1 MGHDK, CDR2 SYGVNS. Deletions cut 8 bases from V and 10 bases from J, with 33 bases between. This receptor was taken from a female donor with multiple sclerosis, enrolled in a pregnancy study. This chain joins TRBV25-1 and TRBJ2-1, with D possibly TRBD2 on 6 matching bases. The source material was CD4+ T cells from peripheral blood mononuclear cells, sampled after pregnancy. The DNA of the CDR3 is TGTGCCAGCCCTGAGGTCGAGCGGGCTCGTAGGGCTCAGAAGGAGCAGTTCTTC. Protein sequence: CASPEVERARRAQKEQFF.